Listed here are 24 T cell receptor beta chains from one sample, sequenced in a study of blood T cell repertoires in COVID-19 (dated by TCRdb to about 2020). The library came from the immunoSEQ multiplex PCR assay. This immuneACCESS table, as held by TCRdb, lists in-frame sequences with V and J called but not all clones. Of the missing ones, under half trace to an unresolved V gene in checked studies; the others have no known cause. The sample table shows some 290,000 clones, and about 90% are seen once. Around 10% of the sample goes to the ten largest clones. Material: peripheral blood. The source is a woman aged 30 to 39 with COVID-19, enrolled during active disease.

This clone was counted a few times. This chain joins TRBV6-4 and TRBJ1-5; D is uncertain. The germline V gene encodes CDR1 MRHNA and CDR2 SNTAGT. V gave up 6 bases and J gave up 0 bases, with 6 bases separating them. There are 13 residues in the CDR3. The CDR3 loop is CASSPGSNQPQHF. The DNA of the CDR3 is TGTGCCAGCAGCCCAGGTAGCAATCAGCCCCAGCATTTT.

The rearrangement links TRBV25-1 to TRBJ1-2; D might be TRBD1 (6 bases). From germline, CDR1 is MGHDK and CDR2 SYGVNS. The CDR3 has 15 amino acids. Trimming removed 6 bases at V and 3 bases at J, with 17 bases between. The DNA of the CDR3 is TGTGCCAGCAGAGGTCACAGGGCGCAGGACTATGGCTACACCTTC. Its translation: CASRGHRAQDYGYTF.

The chain uses TRBV4-1 and TRBJ1-2; D possibly corresponds to TRBD1 (6 bases). V dropped 9 bases and J dropped 3 bases, with 11 bases sitting between them. The germline CDR1 and CDR2 sequences are MGHRA and YSYEKL. CDR3 length: 12 residues. The CDR3 sequence: CASRDIHYGYTF. The CDR3 nucleotides are TGCGCCAGTCGGGACATACACTATGGCTACACCTTC.

This clone showed up just once. This sequence joins TRBV6-1 and TRBJ2-3; 7 positions agree with TRBD2. The CDR3 is 15 amino acids. CDR1 and CDR2 (germline): MNHNS, SASEGT. Losses at the gene ends were 6 bases for V and 8 bases for J; bases not matched to a gene: 14. Written as DNA, the CDR3 is TGTGCCAGCAGGGACCGGACTAGTGAGCAGTCTACGCAGTATTTT. This encodes CASRDRTSEQSTQYF.

Notes on this clone: A read error may produce the germline difference seen at one junction end. This sequence joins TRBV11-2 and TRBJ2-1; 8 nucleotides align to TRBD1. The CDR3 has 14 amino acids. Germline V gene sequence: CDR1 SGHAT, CDR2 FQNNGV. CDR3 DNA: TGTGCCAGCAGTTTTAGGGACAGGAACCGTGGGTTGATCTTC. This codes for CASSFRDRNRGLIF.

The chain links TRBV5-1 to TRBJ2-1; the D is unclear. Deletions cut 0 bases from V and 14 bases from J, with 21 bases between. Looked up from germline, CDR1 is SGHRS and CDR2 is YFSETQ. The CDR3 has 15 amino acids. The CDR3 sequence is CASSLVGAPASRKFF. CDR3 nucleotides: TGCGCCAGCAGCTTGGTAGGAGCGCCCGCTTCGAGGAAGTTCTTC.

The chain is built from TRBV20-1 and TRBJ2-1; no firm D call. Trimming shortened V by 6 bases and J by 3 bases, and 6 bases separated the two germline ends. CDR3 length: 11 amino acids. Germline V gene sequence: CDR1 DFQATT, CDR2 SNEGSKA (reference sequence). The CDR3 here is CSARLYNEQFF. The CDR3 coding sequence is TGCAGTGCCAGACTCTACAATGAGCAGTTCTTC.

The V call is TRBV29-1, the J call TRBJ1-2; D is possibly TRBD1 (6 bases). V shed 3 bases and J shed 5 bases, with 13 bases lying between them. Germline CDR1 SQVTM, CDR2 ANQGSEA. The CDR3 sequence is 13 residues long. CDR3 coding DNA: TGCAGCGTTGATGCCAGGGGCCCGTATGGCTACACCTTC. Translated: CSVDARGPYGYTF.

The count of this clone is one. The chain uses TRBV2 and TRBJ2-1; 16 nucleotides match TRBD2. J gave up 8 bases and V 10 bases, and 5 bases lay outside the gene matches. Per the germline V gene, CDR1 is SNHLY and CDR2 is FYNNEI. CDR3 length equals 14 residues. The DNA for the CDR3 is TGTGCCACATCCGGGACTAGCGGGGGGGATGAGCAGTTCTTC. Translation: CATSGTSGGDEQFF. The full variable domain, in which reference TRBV2 and TRBJ2-1 provide the parts outside the CDR3, is EPEVTQTPSHQVTQMGQEVILRCVPISNHLYFYWYRQILGQKVEFLVSFYNNEISEKSEIFDDQFSVERPDGSNFTLKIRSTKLEDSAMYFCATSGTSGGDEQFFGPGTRLTVL.

Comment on this clone: Compared with germline, one end of the junction differs, possibly owing to a read error. V usage is TRBV2 and J usage is TRBJ1-3; no firm D call. This CDR3 contains 13 residues. The V gene's germline CDR1 is SNHLY and CDR2 FYNNEI. Here the CDR3 DNA reads TGTGCCAGCAGTGCTGAAAGTGGAGACACCATATATTTT. This codes for CASSAESGDTIYF.

The chain carries TRBV5-4 and TRBJ2-1, with D possibly TRBD1 on 6 matching bases. Per germline, CDR1 SGHNT and CDR2 YYREEE (reference sequence). Deletions cut 4 bases from V and 7 bases from J, with 12 bases between. This CDR3 spans 13 amino acids. CDR3 in amino acids: CASSIGQLNEQFF. CDR3 coding DNA: TGTGCCAGCAGCATCGGACAGTTGAATGAGCAGTTCTTC.

J is TRBJ2-2 and V is TRBV27; D gene ambiguous. Deletions cut 1 base from V and 0 bases from J, with 6 bases between. The CDR3 is 15 amino acids. The germline CDR1 and CDR2 sequences are MNHEY and SMNVEV (reference sequence). The DNA of the CDR3 is TGTGCCAGCAGTTTATGGGCATCGAACACCGGGGAGCTGTTTTTT. Translating it yields CASSLWASNTGELFF.

The chain uses TRBV4-2 and TRBJ1-2; a possible D gene is TRBD1 (5 bases). V was clipped by 1 base and J by 5 bases, with 14 bases between them. This CDR3 is built from 15 residues. Germline V lookup: CDR1 LGHNA, CDR2 YNFKEQ. This CDR3 is CASSQGGQGGYGYTF. In nucleotides, the CDR3 is TGTGCCAGCAGCCAAGGTGGGCAGGGAGGGTATGGCTACACCTTC.

V gene TRBV30 combines with J gene TRBJ1-2; 9 bases are shared with TRBD1. V was pared by 3 bases and J by 0 bases, with 5 bases of the junction left unmatched. This CDR3 region has 15 residues. Germline V gene sequence: CDR1 GTSNPN, CDR2 SVGIG (reference sequence). The CDR3 loop reads CAWRARDRANYGYTF. CDR3 nucleotides: TGTGCCTGGAGGGCCCGGGACAGGGCTAACTATGGCTACACCTTC.

J is TRBJ2-7 and V is TRBV18, with 10 bases matching TRBD2. CDR3 length: 14 amino acids. Germline-derived CDR1 and CDR2 are KGHSH and LQKENI. V shed 8 bases and J 7 bases; nucleotides not matched to a gene: 11. The CDR3 sequence: CASTLSGGAGEQYF. For the CDR3, the DNA is TGTGCCAGCACCCTCAGCGGGGGGGCTGGGGAGCAGTACTTC.

V and J are TRBV7-9 and TRBJ1-6; D is perhaps TRBD1 (5 bases). CDR3 size: 15 residues. The V end was cut by 2 bases, the J end by 9 bases, with 14 bases between. Germline-derived CDR1 and CDR2 are SEHNR and FQNEAQ (reference sequence). The CDR3 loop is CASSLRGVLSSPLHF. The CDR3 DNA sequence: TGTGCCAGCAGCTTACGGGGGGTTCTTAGTTCACCCCTCCACTTT.

This clone appeared many times. The chain joins TRBV5-4 to TRBJ2-5, with D perhaps matching TRBD1 (6 bases). Trimming pared 1 base from V and 0 bases from J, leaving 13 bases between. The CDR3 contains 16 residues. CDR1 is SGHNT and CDR2 is YYREEE in the germline V gene (reference sequence). This CDR3 is CASSLSFRGYQETQYF. In DNA, the CDR3 is TGTGCCAGCAGCTTGTCTTTCAGGGGCTACCAAGAGACCCAGTACTTC.

The count of this clone is one. The chain joins TRBV5-1 to TRBJ2-7; tentative D call: TRBD2 (6 bases). Per germline, CDR1 SGHRS and CDR2 YFSETQ. This CDR3 is 14 amino acids long. V lost 1 base, J lost 2 bases, and 10 bases lay in between. The CDR3 nucleotides read TGCGCCAGCAGCTTGTCAGGGACTCCCTACGAGCAGTACTTC. As protein: CASSLSGTPYEQYF.

This sequence joins TRBV29-1 and TRBJ2-6; tentatively, D is TRBD1 (5 bases). V shed 5 bases and J shed 2 bases, with 10 bases lying between them. The CDR3 covers 14 residues. Germline CDR1 is SQVTM and CDR2 is ANQGSEA. The CDR3 DNA follows: TGCAGCGTTAGACAGCATACTGGGGCCAACGTCCTGACTTTC. This codes for CSVRQHTGANVLTF.

This rearrangement joins TRBV6-5 to TRBJ1-3, with D maybe TRBD1 (5 bases). The CDR3 covers 15 residues. Between the trimmed V and J ends, which lost 6 bases and 0 bases, there was a span of 12 bases. Germline V gene sequence: CDR1 MNHEY, CDR2 SVGAGI. The CDR3 DNA follows: TGTGCCAGCAGAGGCGGGACCGGCTCTGGAAACACCATATATTTT. It codes for CASRGGTGSGNTIYF.

The rearrangement uses TRBV28 and TRBJ2-7, with D possibly being TRBD1 (6 bases). Trimming shortened V by 5 bases and J by 2 bases, and 13 bases separated the two germline ends. Germline values: CDR1 MDHEN, CDR2 SYDVKM. This CDR3 contains 14 residues. Here the CDR3 reads CASSPGTYTYEQYF. In nucleotides, the CDR3 is TGTGCCAGCAGTCCCGGGACATATACCTACGAGCAGTACTTC.

V and J are TRBV3-1 (or the pseudogene TRBV3-2) and TRBJ2-3; 8 bases align to TRBD1. CDR1 and CDR2 (germline): LGHDT, YNNKEL (reference sequence). The CDR3 is 14 amino acids. Trimming at V came to 4 bases and at J to 5 bases, leaving 5 bases not matched to a gene. The CDR3 loop is CASSRTGLGDTQYF. For the CDR3, the DNA is TGTGCCAGCAGCCGGACAGGGCTCGGAGATACGCAGTATTTT.

The J gene is TRBJ1-1, the V gene TRBV4-2; perhaps TRBD1 as D (5 bases). The germline V gene encodes CDR1 LGHNA and CDR2 YNFKEQ. V was clipped by 0 bases and J by 4 bases, with 15 bases between them. The CDR3 has 16 residues. This CDR3 reads CASSQDFGQGTTEAFF. Here the CDR3 DNA reads TGTGCCAGCAGCCAAGATTTCGGGCAGGGTACCACTGAAGCTTTCTTT.

The rearrangement joins TRBV5-6 to TRBJ1-2, with D maybe TRBD1 (5 bases). V lost 0 bases and J 4 bases, leaving 13 bases between the germline ends. The CDR3 contains 15 residues. Germline-derived CDR1 and CDR2 are SGHDT and YYEEEE. The CDR3 spells CASSLDRGRLYGYTF. CDR3 bases: TGTGCCAGCAGCTTGGATAGGGGAAGACTCTATGGCTACACCTTC.